Following are 2 T cell receptor beta chains from one sample sequenced in a study of patients and donors after allogeneic stem cell transplantation. TCRdb called the RT-PCR reads again in MiXCR, with one record for every CDR3 protein. This table holds about 960,000 distinct CDR3 sequences, over 15% found once. Specimen: blood, either unsorted or a sorted T cell fraction (not recorded which). Receptor source: a human donor who was either an allogeneic HSCT recipient or a stem cell or donor lymphocyte infusion donor (not recorded which). It is not recorded whose cells these are; they may come from a transplant donor.

This clonotype has more than one count but fewer than ten. The chain employs TRBV11-2 and TRBJ1-2, with D hard to call. V was shortened by 2 bases and J by 6 bases, with 10 bases between the two germline ends. The CDR3 covers 13 residues. Per germline, CDR1 SGHAT and CDR2 FQNNGV. The CDR3, as DNA: TGTGCCAGCAGCTTACGGGGAAAGGATGGCTACACCTTC. This codes for CASSLRGKDGYTF.

V usage is TRBV6-1 and J usage is TRBJ2-7; TRBD1 agrees at 10 bases. V shed 7 bases, J shed 5 bases, and the junction held 14 bases outside the gene matches. This CDR3 is built from 16 residues. CDR1 is MNHNS, CDR2 SASEGT, per germline. DNA for the CDR3: TGTGCCAGCACGCATTCTCCGGGACAGGGGTACCACGAGCAGTACTTC. Protein sequence: CASTHSPGQGYHEQYF.